This TCR beta chain was sequenced for a study of glioma-infiltrating T cells after dendritic cell vaccination. Study-level background: At biweekly intervals, patients got three intradermal dendritic cell vaccine injections.

This CDR3 has 15 residues. In germline, CDR1 is SGHVS, CDR2 FNYEAQ. Between the trimmed V and J ends, which lost 0 bases and 3 bases, there was a span of 12 bases. Input was approximately 2.1 ug genomic DNA, or all available if less. The table came from immunoSEQ multiplex PCR; TCRdb's copy has only in-frame clones and leaves some out. Counted here are tens of thousands of clones, about four fifths occurring once; the ten biggest clones make up around 2.3%. The chain combines TRBV7-6 with TRBJ2-7; weak D call: TRBD2 (7 bases). The receptor was derived from a human donor with glioblastoma. Sequences were derived from blood, sampled before dendritic cell vaccination. DNA for the CDR3: TGTGCCAGCAGCTTAGCTCGGGGAGGGGGCTACGAGCAGTACTTC. Amino acids: CASSLARGGGYEQYF.